Listed below are T cell receptor beta chains from one sample, sequenced in a study of cytomegalovirus exposure and HLA in healthy donors. Assay: immunoSEQ multiplex PCR; the TCRdb copy retains only in-frame clones and omits some. Here the sample spans 120,000 or so clones, roughly 82% being singletons. Sequenced sample: PBMCs. Source of these receptors: a human donor in good health. CDR3s include the opening cysteine and the closing phenylalanine or tryptophan. The D gene is left open where the match is weak. The listing skips clone size in some rows; elsewhere it reads once, few, many or a size class.

J gene: TRBJ1-5
CDR3 length: 18
clone size: .
V gene: TRBV28
D gene: .
CDR3 protein: CASSLLSPPPYSNQPQHF
CDR3 DNA: TGTGCCAGCAGTTTGTTGAGCCCACCGCCTTATAGCAATCAGCCCCAGCATTTT

J gene: TRBJ1-1
CDR3 length: 14
clone size: once
V gene: TRBV6-5
D gene: .
CDR3 protein: CASSPRSGRTEAFF
CDR3 DNA: TGTGCCAGCAGCCCCCGGTCAGGTCGCACTGAAGCTTTCTTT

J gene: TRBJ1-3
CDR3 length: 17
clone size: .
V gene: TRBV28
D gene: .
CDR3 protein: CASSLSAGWADGNTIYF
CDR3 DNA: TGTGCCAGCAGTTTATCGGCGGGGTGGGCGGACGGAAACACCATATATTTT

J gene: TRBJ1-1
CDR3 length: 14
clone size: .
V gene: TRBV11-3
D gene: .
CDR3 protein: CASSPLEGNTEAFF
CDR3 DNA: TGTGCCAGCAGCCCACTCGAGGGGAACACTGAAGCTTTCTTT

J gene: TRBJ2-3
CDR3 length: 16
clone size: once
V gene: TRBV5-4
D gene: TRBD2
CDR3 protein: CASSLGLAGPTDTQYF
CDR3 DNA: TGTGCCAGCAGCTTGGGGCTAGCGGGGCCCACAGATACGCAGTATTTT

J gene: TRBJ2-3
CDR3 length: 17
clone size: once
V gene: TRBV4-2
D gene: TRBD2
CDR3 protein: CASSSRSLSGGQDTQYF
CDR3 DNA: TGTGCCAGCAGCTCAAGGAGTCTATCGGGAGGGCAGGATACGCAGTATTTT

J gene: TRBJ2-3
CDR3 length: 15
clone size: .
V gene: TRBV2
D gene: TRBD2
CDR3 protein: CASTLSGRAGDTQYF
CDR3 DNA: TGTGCCAGCACCCTTAGCGGGAGGGCCGGAGATACGCAGTATTTT

J gene: TRBJ2-5
CDR3 length: 11
clone size: .
V gene: TRBV5-1
D gene: .
CDR3 protein: CASREGWTQYF
CDR3 DNA: TGCGCCAGCAGGGAGGGATGGACCCAGTACTTC

J gene: TRBJ2-7
CDR3 length: 13
clone size: few
V gene: TRBV19
D gene: TRBD1
CDR3 protein: CATSQGAGYEQYF
CDR3 DNA: TGTGCCACCTCACAGGGGGCCGGCTACGAGCAGTACTTC

J gene: TRBJ1-2
CDR3 length: 14
clone size: .
V gene: TRBV6-5
D gene: .
CDR3 protein: CASSEWSDSYGYTF
CDR3 DNA: TGTGCCAGCAGTGAATGGTCGGACAGCTATGGCTACACCTTC